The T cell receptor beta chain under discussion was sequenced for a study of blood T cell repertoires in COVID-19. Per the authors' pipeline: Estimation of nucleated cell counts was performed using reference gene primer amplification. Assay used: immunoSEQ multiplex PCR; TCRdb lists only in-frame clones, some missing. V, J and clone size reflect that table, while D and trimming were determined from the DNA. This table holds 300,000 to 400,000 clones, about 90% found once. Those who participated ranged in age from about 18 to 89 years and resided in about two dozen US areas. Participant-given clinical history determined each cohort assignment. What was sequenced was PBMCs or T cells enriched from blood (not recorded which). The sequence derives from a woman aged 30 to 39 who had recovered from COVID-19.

DNA for the CDR3: TGTGCCAGCAGCCGGGCGGGGGGAAGCTCCTACAATGAGCAGTTCTTC. It codes for CASSRAGGSSYNEQFF. The rearrangement links TRBV28 to TRBJ2-1; the match to TRBD2 covers 8 bases. This CDR3 region has 16 residues. Germline CDR1 is MDHEN and CDR2 is SYDVKM. V trimming: 6 bases; J trimming: 0 bases; junction bases outside the gene matches: 7. The full variable domain, its missing parts supplied by reference TRBV28 and TRBJ2-1, is DVKVTQSSRYLVKRTGEKVFLECVQDMDHENMFWYRQDPGLGLRLIYFSYDVKMKEKGDIPEGYSVSREKKERFSLILESASTNQTSMYLCASSRAGGSSYNEQFFGPGTRLTVL.